This TCR beta chain was identified in a study of blood T cells in healthy people across ages. Alongside a J-beta primer mix, a sample-barcoded 5' primer served in a second PCR lasting about 7 to 11 cycles. TCRdb recomputed calls from the 5' RACE reads with MiXCR, one row per CDR3 protein. Of 1.5 million to 1.8 million distinct CDR3 sequences listed, about 45% are singletons. Concerning this clonotype: Germline is not matched at one junction end, which may reflect a read error.

The CDR3 spans 14 residues. Looked up from germline, CDR1 is SGDLS and CDR2 is YYNGEE. Donors were systemically healthy Caucasian individuals from Russia aged about 6 to 95 years. Whenever a sample was processed, at least 7 million PBMCs were isolated. This receptor was identified in a woman younger than 30 in good health. The genes are TRBV9 and TRBJ2-3; no reliable D call. Sequencing input: blood. The CDR3: CASSVAGLTETQYF. Written as DNA, the CDR3 is TGTGCCAGCAGCGTAGCGGGCCTTACAGAGACGCAGTATTTT.